Listed here are 16 T cell receptor beta chains from one sample, sequenced in a study of shared clonotypes between healthy human individuals. Here immunoSEQ multiplex PCR was the method, and the copy in TCRdb shows in-frame clones only, minus some. This sample has about 2,500,000 clones; more than 90% occur once, and the top ten carry 0.11% to 0.15%. Sequenced: naive CD4+ T cells sorted from blood. The subset here: CD45RA+ positively selected. The receptor set was obtained from a man aged 18 to 35 in good health.

As to this clone: Other DNA sequences of this sample code for an identical CDR3. The chain is built from TRBV30 and TRBJ1-5; D remains unclear. The germline gives CDR1 GTSNPN, CDR2 SVGIG (reference sequence). The CDR3 extends over 14 amino acids. The germline V and J ends were trimmed by 1 base and 1 base, with 8 bases remaining between them. The CDR3 DNA sequence: TGTGCCTGGAGTGGGGCGGTCAGCAATCAGCCCCAGCATTTT. Translating it yields CAWSGAVSNQPQHF. The full variable domain, completed using reference TRBV30 and TRBJ1-5, is SQTIHQWPATLVQPVGSPLSLECTVEGTSNPNLYWYRQAAGRGLQLLFYSVGIGQISSEVPQNLSASRPQDRQFILSSKKLLLSDSGFYLCAWSGAVSNQPQHFGDGTRLSIL.

The chain carries TRBV9 and TRBJ2-3, with 8 positions matching TRBD2. Losses at the gene ends were 2 bases for V and 0 bases for J; bases not matched to a gene: 8. Germline V gives CDR1 SGDLS, CDR2 YYNGEE. The CDR3 contains 17 residues. Here the CDR3 reads CASSVPQSGSSTDTQYF. The CDR3 DNA sequence: TGTGCCAGCAGCGTTCCTCAAAGCGGGAGTAGCACAGATACGCAGTATTTT.

The gene calls are TRBV6-1 and TRBJ1-5; D is perhaps TRBD1 (5 bases). The CDR3 has 14 amino acids. V lost 6 bases, J lost 6 bases, and 15 bases lay in between. CDR1 is MNHNS, CDR2 SASEGT, per germline. The CDR3 loop reads CASRPRGGGQPQHF. CDR3 DNA sequence: TGTGCCAGCAGGCCCCGGGGGGGAGGTCAGCCCCAGCATTTT.

The genes are TRBV27 and TRBJ2-7, with D uncertain. V shed 6 bases and J shed 0 bases, with 15 bases lying between them. Germline V gene lookup returns CDR1 MNHEY and CDR2 SMNVEV (reference sequence). This CDR3 region has 15 residues. Here the CDR3 reads CASSAYGWGSYEQYF. The CDR3 DNA reads TGTGCCAGCAGCGCCTATGGTTGGGGCTCCTACGAGCAGTACTTC.

Concerning this clone: The sample has other DNA sequences that encode this CDR3 too. The chain uses TRBV7-2 and TRBJ2-2; D is uncertain. This CDR3 has 14 amino acids. V was shortened by 2 bases and J by 5 bases, with 9 bases between the two germline ends. The V gene's germline CDR1 is SGHTA and CDR2 FQGNSA. The CDR3 protein is CASSLRPDTGELFF. DNA of the CDR3: TGTGCCAGCAGCTTACGGCCCGATACCGGGGAGCTGTTTTTT.

V gene TRBV5-6 combines with J gene TRBJ2-5; D is unclear. V was shortened by 2 bases and J by 5 bases, with 10 bases between the two germline ends. CDR1 and CDR2 (germline): SGHDT, YYEEEE. CDR3 length equals 13 residues. DNA for the CDR3: TGTGCCAGCAGCTTTGCGAGACTGGAGACCCAGTACTTC. It encodes CASSFARLETQYF.

The CDR3 loop reads CASSTSTGGFTEAFF. For the CDR3, the DNA is TGTGCCAGCAGCACCTCGACAGGGGGCTTTACTGAAGCTTTCTTT. The rearrangement links TRBV9 to TRBJ1-1; TRBD1 matches 10 bases. Germline trimming cut 4 bases from V and 5 bases from J; bases unmatched to any gene: 8. The length of the CDR3 is 15 residues. Germline V gene data show CDR1 as SGDLS and CDR2 as YYNGEE.

Concerning this clone itself: Other DNA sequences in this specimen translate into the identical CDR3. This sequence joins TRBV10-3 and TRBJ2-7, with TRBD2 matching over 9 bases. Trimming cost V 0 bases and J 0 bases; bases outside gene matches: 0. The CDR3 loop spans 15 amino acids. CDR1 and CDR2 from the germline V gene are ENHRY and SYGVKD. For the CDR3, the DNA is TGTGCCATCAGTGAGTCTAGCGGGAGCTCCTACGAGCAGTACTTC. Translation gives CAISESSGSSYEQYF.

This rearrangement joins TRBV4-3 to TRBJ2-1; tentatively, D is TRBD2 (5 bases). V gave up 1 base and J gave up 7 bases, with 11 bases separating them. Germline V gene sequence: CDR1 LGHNA, CDR2 YSLEER. The CDR3 contains 14 residues. The CDR3, as DNA: TGCGCCAGCAGCCAAGCCGTTAGAGGGAATGAGCAGTTCTTC. Amino acid sequence: CASSQAVRGNEQFF.

The chain carries TRBV21-1 and TRBJ2-5. TRBV21-1 is noted as a pseudogene. CDR3 length: 15 residues. The CDR3: CASSKSEKAWVAQYF. The CDR3 nucleotides read TGTGCCAGCAGCAAAAGTGAAAAGGCCTGGGTGGCCCAGTACTTC.

Concerning this clone: In the same sample, other DNA sequences code for this CDR3. The DNA of the CDR3 is TGTGCCAGCAGCCTCGGGACAGGGGACGAGCAGTACTTC. Encoded protein: CASSLGTGDEQYF. The V gene is TRBV7-2, the J gene TRBJ2-7, with 10 bases aligning to TRBD1. Germline V gene sequence: CDR1 SGHTA, CDR2 FQGNSA. The CDR3 length is 13 residues. V shed 5 bases, J shed 5 bases, and the junction held 3 bases outside the gene matches.

Notes on this clone: A junction end diverges from the germline sequence, so it may reflect a read error. The chain combines TRBV7-7 with TRBJ2-3; maybe TRBD1 (6 bases). Germline CDR1 and CDR2: SSHAT and FNYEAQ (reference sequence). This CDR3 comprises 16 residues. CDR3 in amino acids: CASSLGMDSRTDTQYF. As DNA, the CDR3 is TGTGCTAGCAGCTTAGGAATGGACAGCCGGACAGATACGCAGTATTTT. The whole variable domain, remainder taken from reference TRBV7-7 and TRBJ2-3, is GAGVSQSPRYKVTKRGQDVTLRCDPISSHATLYWYQQALGQGPEFLTYFNYEAQPDKSGLPSDRFSAERPEGSISTLTIQRTEQRDSAMYRCASSLGMDSRTDTQYFGPGTRLTVL.

This clone was counted a few times. The chain employs TRBV19 and TRBJ1-5, with D perhaps TRBD1 (6 bases). CDR1 LNHDA and CDR2 SQIVND come from the germline V gene (reference sequence). Trimming took 2 bases from V and 1 from J, leaving 15 bases between them. The CDR3 is 17 amino acids. The CDR3 region is CASSIIQDRTSNQPQHF. DNA of the CDR3: TGTGCCAGTAGTATAATTCAGGACAGAACAAGCAATCAGCCCCAGCATTTT.

A word on this clone: Within the sample, other DNA sequences also encode this same CDR3. The chain links TRBV6-5 to TRBJ2-7, with unresolved D. There are 12 residues in the CDR3. Trimming stripped 2 bases from V and 2 bases from J, with 4 bases between. Germline CDR1 reads MNHEY; CDR2 reads SVGAGI. CDR3 loop: CASSYGTYEQYF. The CDR3 DNA reads as TGTGCCAGCAGTTACGGAACCTACGAGCAGTACTTC.

This rearrangement joins TRBV28 to TRBJ2-7; 10 bases are a match to TRBD1. CDR1 is MDHEN, CDR2 SYDVKM, per germline. The CDR3 contains 16 residues. V shed 6 bases, J shed 4 bases, and the junction held 12 bases outside the gene matches. The CDR3 sequence is CASSSRQGAGGYEQYF. The DNA of the CDR3 is TGTGCCAGCAGCTCTAGACAGGGGGCAGGAGGATACGAGCAGTACTTC.

The rearrangement links TRBV18 to TRBJ1-1; D is unresolved. V was cut by 3 bases and J by 5 bases, with 13 bases left in between. Germline CDR1 and CDR2: KGHSH and LQKENI. CDR3 length: 14 residues. In nucleotides, the CDR3 is TGTGCCAGCTCACCTAATGTCCTGCGGACTGAAGCTTTCTTT. This sequence encodes CASSPNVLRTEAFF.